Below are 28 T cell receptor beta chains sequenced from a single sample in a study of shared clonotypes between healthy human individuals. Only in-frame clones appear in the TCRdb table, and some are missing; sequencing was by immunoSEQ multiplex PCR. The sample comprises 2 million to 2.5 million clones, 92% of which are singletons, and around 0.4% rests with the top ten. Sequenced material: naive CD4+ T cells from PBMCs. As for subset: CD45RA+ positively selected. The receptors stem from a man between 18 and 29 years old in good health. Some clones in this sample may be carry-over from other donors' samples.

The chain links TRBV7-2 to TRBJ1-1; no reliable D call. The CDR3 consists of 14 residues. Looked up from germline, CDR1 is SGHTA and CDR2 is FQGNSA. The V end lost 5 bases, the J end lost 5 bases, and 15 bases lay between the germline ends. In nucleotides, the CDR3 is TGTGCCAGCAGCCGGGCTCTAAGAGGGACTGAAGCTTTCTTT. Translation gives CASSRALRGTEAFF.

The chain is built from TRBV4-2 and TRBJ2-1; the match to TRBD2 covers 7 bases. Germline CDR1 LGHNA, CDR2 YNFKEQ. V gave up 1 base and J gave up 3 bases; unmatched junction bases: 3. The CDR3 covers 15 residues. The CDR3, as DNA: TGTGCCAGCAGCCAAGTTGAGCGGGGCTACAATGAGCAGTTCTTC. Its protein product is CASSQVERGYNEQFF.

This chain joins TRBV5-1 and TRBJ2-1, with TRBD2 matching over 8 bases. Losses at the gene ends were 7 bases for V and 8 bases for J; bases not matched to a gene: 11. CDR1 SGHRS and CDR2 YFSETQ come from the germline V gene. This CDR3 contains 14 residues. CDR3: CASGSGTARDEQFF. In DNA, the CDR3 is TGCGCCAGCGGTAGCGGGACGGCACGGGATGAGCAGTTCTTC.

This chain uses TRBV9 with TRBJ2-7; TRBD2 matches at 8 bases. This CDR3 comprises 18 residues. The trim removed 0 bases at V and 2 bases at J, leaving 13 bases unmatched. CDR1 is SGDLS, CDR2 YYNGEE, per germline. The CDR3 spells CASSVGQIGTGGPYEQYF. The CDR3 bases are TGTGCCAGCAGCGTAGGACAAATTGGGACGGGAGGGCCCTACGAGCAGTACTTC.

The J gene is TRBJ1-2, the V gene TRBV11-2; D possibly corresponds to TRBD1 (6 bases). Germline V CDR1 and CDR2: SGHAT, FQNNGV. CDR3 length: 14 residues. V was clipped by 0 bases and J by 4 bases, with 9 bases between them. CDR3 region: CASSLDGGSYGYTF. The CDR3 region has the DNA TGTGCCAGCAGCTTAGATGGGGGCAGCTATGGCTACACCTTC.

This sequence joins TRBV6-6 and TRBJ1-1; the D gene is possibly TRBD1 (5 bases). Germline CDR1 is MNHNY and CDR2 is SVGAGI (reference sequence). Trimming stripped 4 bases from V and 0 bases from J, with 12 bases between. This CDR3 region has 15 residues. The DNA for the CDR3 is TGTGCCAGCAGTTTCCCGGACACCTTGAACACTGAAGCTTTCTTT. Translation: CASSFPDTLNTEAFF.

In its sample, this clone was seen a few times. This chain uses TRBV5-4 with TRBJ1-1; D not certain. There are 13 residues in the CDR3. Germline loops: CDR1 SGHNT, CDR2 YYREEE (reference sequence). The V and J ends lost 6 bases and 3 bases respectively, with 12 bases between them. CDR3 nucleotide sequence: TGTGCCAGCACCTTAGCCGGATACACTGAAGCTTTCTTT. It codes for CASTLAGYTEAFF. Supplemented by reference TRBV5-4 and TRBJ1-1, the full variable domain reads ETGVTQSPTHLIKTRGQQVTLRCSSQSGHNTVSWYQQALGQGPQFIFQYYREEENGRGNFPPRFSGLQFPNYSSELNVNALELDDSALYLCASTLAGYTEAFFGQGTRLTVV.

This rearrangement joins TRBV11-3 to TRBJ1-1; no reliable D call. Trimming removed 3 bases from V and 1 base from J, with 15 bases in between. Germline V gene sequence: CDR1 SGHNT, CDR2 YENEEA. CDR3 length equals 16 residues. CDR3 nucleotides: TGTGCCAGCAGCTTCTCAGGCGAGGACTCGAACACTGAAGCTTTCTTT. It encodes CASSFSGEDSNTEAFF.

The chain has TRBV18 and TRBJ1-5, with 8 positions matching TRBD1. This CDR3 has 15 amino acids. Looked up from germline, CDR1 is KGHSH and CDR2 is LQKENI. V lost 5 bases and J lost 4; bases outside the gene matches: 7. Written as DNA, the CDR3 is TGTGCCAGCTCAGCCGGACAGGGCGGAAATCAGCCCCAGCATTTT. Translated, it gives CASSAGQGGNQPQHF.

The chain links TRBV13 to TRBJ2-1; 7 bases line up with TRBD1. Per germline, CDR1 PRHDT and CDR2 FYEKMQ (reference sequence). This CDR3 contains 13 residues. Trimming cost V 3 bases and J 6 bases; bases outside gene matches: 2. This chain's CDR3 is CASSLDRFNEQFF. The DNA for the CDR3 is TGTGCCAGCAGCTTGGACAGGTTCAATGAGCAGTTCTTC.

J is TRBJ2-7 and V is TRBV28; 7 bases match TRBD1. This CDR3 region has 15 residues. Germline CDR1 MDHEN, CDR2 SYDVKM. V shed 4 bases and J 2 bases; nucleotides not matched to a gene: 8. The CDR3 loop is CASSSGKQGTYEQYF. CDR3 nucleotide sequence: TGTGCCAGCAGTTCAGGGAAACAGGGGACCTACGAGCAGTACTTC.

Points on this clone: Other DNA sequences in this sample translate to the same CDR3. The J gene is TRBJ2-7, the V gene TRBV18; D is uncertain. There are 14 residues in the CDR3. Germline loops: CDR1 KGHSH, CDR2 LQKENI. V lost 2 bases to trimming and J lost 2 bases, with 10 bases between them. The CDR3: CASSPGRITYEQYF. The CDR3 DNA follows: TGTGCCAGCTCACCAGGACGGATCACCTACGAGCAGTACTTC.

Concerning this clone: Additional DNA sequences in this sample encode the identical CDR3. This chain uses TRBV18 with TRBJ2-7; 10 positions match TRBD1. CDR3 length: 14 amino acids. V lost 6 bases, J lost 3 bases, and 5 bases stayed unmatched. CDR1 is KGHSH and CDR2 is LQKENI in the germline V gene. Here the CDR3 reads CASSPRDRGYEQYF. The CDR3 coding sequence is TGTGCCAGCTCGCCAAGGGACAGGGGCTACGAGCAGTACTTC.

Worth noting for this clone: Other DNA sequences of this sample code for an identical CDR3. The gene calls are TRBV28 and TRBJ1-2; D is perhaps TRBD1 (5 bases). Looked up from germline, CDR1 is MDHEN and CDR2 is SYDVKM. The CDR3 sequence is 13 residues long. Between the trimmed V and J ends, which lost 6 bases and 4 bases, there was a span of 12 bases. In nucleotides, the CDR3 is TGTGCCAGCAGGACCCGCACAGGCTATGGCTACACCTTC. Its protein product is CASRTRTGYGYTF.

This clone has only a few counts. Other DNA sequences of this sample code for an identical CDR3. J is TRBJ1-5 and V is TRBV15; D remains unclear. Trimming pared 0 bases from V and 5 bases from J, leaving 2 bases between. The CDR3 length is 12 residues. Germline-derived CDR1 and CDR2 are LNHNV and YYDKDF (reference sequence). The CDR3 sequence: CATSRDDQPQHF. The CDR3 DNA sequence: TGTGCCACCAGCAGAGATGATCAGCCCCAGCATTTT.

The J gene is TRBJ1-2, the V gene TRBV6-6; 8 positions match TRBD1. There are 13 residues in the CDR3. With V trimmed by 7 bases and J by 5 bases, 6 bases remained unmatched. From germline, CDR1 is MNHNY and CDR2 SVGAGI (reference sequence). The CDR3 DNA follows: TGTGCCAGCACCAAGGGACAGGAGTATGGCTACACCTTC. It yields the protein CASTKGQEYGYTF.

The chain uses TRBV29-1 and TRBJ2-3; D is tentatively TRBD1 or TRBD2 (5 bases each). The CDR3 has 14 amino acids. The germline V and J ends were trimmed by 6 bases and 1 base, with 14 bases remaining between them. Germline V lookup: CDR1 SQVTM, CDR2 ANQGSEA. The CDR3 spells CSVAGTLGTDTQYF. CDR3 DNA sequence: TGCAGCGTGGCCGGGACCCTAGGCACAGATACGCAGTATTTT.

The genes are TRBV7-9 and TRBJ2-5; D not certain. Germline CDR1 and CDR2: SEHNR and FQNEAQ (reference sequence). The CDR3 extends over 14 amino acids. The V gene lost 5 bases and the J gene lost 5 bases, with 15 bases spanning the gap. The CDR3 sequence is CASSAEWNLETQYF. Here the CDR3 DNA reads TGTGCCAGCAGCGCCGAGTGGAATTTGGAGACCCAGTACTTC.

This clone appeared a single time. As DNA, the CDR3 is TGTGCCATCAGTGAGTCCGCAGGATACTCCTACAATGAGCAGTTCTTC. Translated: CAISESAGYSYNEQFF. The genes are TRBV10-3 and TRBJ2-1; D is unclear. CDR3 size: 16 residues. Trimming shortened V by 0 bases and J by 0 bases, and 9 bases separated the two germline ends. Germline lookup yields CDR1 ENHRY and CDR2 SYGVKD.

The CDR3 nucleotides read TGTGCCAGCAGCTTGGCATATTACGAGCAGTACTTC. Encoded protein: CASSLAYYEQYF. The V call is TRBV5-5, the J call TRBJ2-7; D gene uncertain. The V end lost 0 bases, the J end lost 4 bases, and 5 bases lay between the germline ends. The length of the CDR3 is 12 residues. Per germline, CDR1 SGHKS and CDR2 YYEKEE (reference sequence). Using reference TRBV5-5 and TRBJ2-7 for the parts outside the CDR3, the full variable domain is DAGVTQSPTHLIKTRGQQVTLRCSPISGHKSVSWYQQVLGQGPQFIFQYYEKEERGRGNFPDRFSARQFPNYSSELNVNALLLGDSALYLCASSLAYYEQYFGPGTRLTVT.

V is TRBV28 and J is TRBJ2-7, with D tentatively TRBD2 (6 bases). The V and J ends lost 7 bases and 0 bases respectively, with 16 bases between them. The germline CDR1 and CDR2 sequences are MDHEN and SYDVKM. This CDR3 region has 15 residues. This CDR3 is CASTPSDGSSYEQYF. For the CDR3, the DNA is TGTGCCAGCACTCCATCGGACGGGAGCTCCTACGAGCAGTACTTC. Complete variable domain (other parts from reference TRBV28 and TRBJ2-7): DVKVTQSSRYLVKRTGEKVFLECVQDMDHENMFWYRQDPGLGLRLIYFSYDVKMKEKGDIPEGYSVSREKKERFSLILESASTNQTSMYLCASTPSDGSSYEQYFGPGTRLTVT.

This clone has a single count. The V gene is TRBV19, the J gene TRBJ2-7; 13 bases are shared with TRBD2. CDR1 and CDR2 from the germline V gene are LNHDA and SQIVND (reference sequence). There are 16 residues in the CDR3. V was clipped by 7 bases and J by 3 bases; unmatched bases: 9. The CDR3 loop is CASTSGGTSGIYEQYF. The DNA for the CDR3 is TGTGCCAGTACTTCTGGGGGGACTAGCGGGATCTACGAGCAGTACTTC.

The gene calls are TRBV14 and TRBJ2-2; 8 bases are shared with TRBD2. The CDR3 is 17 residues long. J gave up 5 bases and V 0 bases, and 8 bases lay outside the gene matches. From germline, CDR1 is SGHDN and CDR2 FVKESK. The DNA for the CDR3 is TGTGCCAGCAGCCAAGAGCGGCTAGCGGGTTATACCGGGGAGCTGTTTTTT. Translated, it gives CASSQERLAGYTGELFF.

The CDR3 DNA follows: TGTGCTAGTGCCCCGGCGCTAGCGGGAGCGTCGTCCTACAATGAGCAGTTCTTC. Residues: CASAPALAGASSYNEQFF. This rearrangement joins TRBV12-5 to TRBJ2-1; 10 bases align to TRBD2. J lost 1 base, V lost 7 bases, and 13 bases had no gene match. Germline-derived CDR1 and CDR2 are LGHNT and FRNRAP. The CDR3 covers 18 residues.

The rearrangement joins TRBV5-8 to TRBJ1-3; D uncertain. This CDR3 is built from 14 residues. Trimming stripped 4 bases from V and 2 bases from J, with 10 bases between. CDR1 SGHTS and CDR2 YDEGEE come from the germline V gene. The CDR3 DNA follows: TGTGCCAGCAGCCTGACGGTGACTGGAAACACCATATATTTT. It encodes CASSLTVTGNTIYF.

V usage is TRBV28 and J usage is TRBJ1-1; D may be TRBD1 (5 bases). This CDR3 is 15 amino acids long. Germline V gene sequence: CDR1 MDHEN, CDR2 SYDVKM. Trimming shortened V by 5 bases and J by 0 bases, and 13 bases separated the two germline ends. The CDR3: CASSGARLMNTEAFF. The CDR3 coding sequence is TGTGCCAGCAGTGGGGCAAGACTGATGAACACTGAAGCTTTCTTT.

The V call is TRBV5-1, the J call TRBJ2-7; 9 bases align to TRBD1. The CDR3 sequence is 18 residues long. Germline V gives CDR1 SGHRS, CDR2 YFSETQ. V lost 1 base to trimming and J lost 1 base; unmatched junction nucleotides: 12. DNA for the CDR3: TGCGCCAGCAGCTTGTATGGGACAGGGAGCCTAGGGTCCTACGAGCAGTACTTC. Translated: CASSLYGTGSLGSYEQYF.

CDR3 bases: TGCGCCAGCAGCTCCGCCCCTAGCGGGAGGGCCATGCCCGGGGAGCTGTTTTTT. This encodes CASSSAPSGRAMPGELFF. The rearrangement uses TRBV5-1 and TRBJ2-2, with 12 bases that match TRBD2. The trim removed 3 bases at V and 6 bases at J, leaving 12 bases unmatched. CDR1 SGHRS and CDR2 YFSETQ come from the germline V gene. The CDR3 totals 18 residues.